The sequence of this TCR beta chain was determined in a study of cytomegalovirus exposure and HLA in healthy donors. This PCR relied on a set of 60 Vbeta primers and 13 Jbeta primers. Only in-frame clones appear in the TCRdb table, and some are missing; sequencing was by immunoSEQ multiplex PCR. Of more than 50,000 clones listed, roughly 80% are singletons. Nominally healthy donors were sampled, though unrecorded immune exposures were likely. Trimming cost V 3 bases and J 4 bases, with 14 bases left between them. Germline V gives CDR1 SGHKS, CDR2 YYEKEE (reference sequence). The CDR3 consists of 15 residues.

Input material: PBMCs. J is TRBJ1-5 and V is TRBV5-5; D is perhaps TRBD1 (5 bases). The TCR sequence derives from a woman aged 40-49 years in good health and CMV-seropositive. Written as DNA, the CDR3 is TGTGCCAGCAGCTGGAGGGGAGGGGAAAATCAGCCCCAGCATTTT. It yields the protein CASSWRGGENQPQHF.